Each of the 17 T cell receptor beta chains below was sequenced from the same sample in a study of neurological immune-mediated disorders. One entry per CDR3 protein, called by TCRdb with MiXCR from the 5' RACE reads. The sample has 40,000 to 50,000 distinct CDR3 sequences, around 2% seen once; the top ten hold under 2.5%. The source material was PBMCs. These receptors all come from a woman aged 40 to 50 with multiple sclerosis.

This clonotype appeared many times. The gene calls are TRBV5-5 and TRBJ1-4; D is perhaps TRBD1 (5 bases). The CDR3 sequence is 15 residues long. The germline CDR1 and CDR2 sequences are SGHKS and YYEKEE (reference sequence). V was shortened by 4 bases and J by 0 bases, with 10 bases between the two germline ends. The CDR3 DNA reads TGTGCCAGCAGCATTGGACACGCAACTAATGAAAAACTGTTTTTT. Amino acid sequence: CASSIGHATNEKLFF.

The rearrangement uses TRBV24-1 and TRBJ2-3, with a tentative D call TRBD2 (6 bases). This CDR3 region has 16 residues. Per the germline V gene, CDR1 is KGHDR and CDR2 is SFDVKD. V was cut by 4 bases and J by 6 bases, with 19 bases left in between. The CDR3 region has the DNA TGTGCCACCAGTGACGCCCGGACTAATTCCGGTGATACGCAGTATTTT. Its protein is CATSDARTNSGDTQYF.

This clonotype was observed a handful of times. The rearrangement joins TRBV7-8 to TRBJ2-5; D gene unclear. V was clipped by 1 base and J by 2 bases, with 5 bases between them. CDR1 and CDR2 from the germline V gene are SGHVS and FQNEAQ. The CDR3 is 13 amino acids. CDR3 region: CASSLGRQETQYF. CDR3 bases: TGTGCCAGCAGCTTAGGGCGACAAGAGACCCAGTACTTC.

This clonotype was counted at least ten times. The rearrangement joins TRBV12-3 or TRBV12-4 to TRBJ1-2; no reliable D call. Deletions cut 6 bases from V and 7 bases from J, with 9 bases between. The CDR3 loop spans 11 amino acids. Here the CDR3 reads CASRQFGGYTF. The CDR3 DNA is TGTGCCAGCAGGCAATTTGGTGGCTACACCTTC.

Ten or more counts support this clonotype. The rearrangement uses TRBV5-1 and TRBJ1-1, with D possibly TRBD1 on 6 matching bases. CDR3 length: 13 residues. CDR1 and CDR2 (germline): SGHRS, YFSETQ. V was cut by 1 base and J by 4 bases, with 8 bases left in between. CDR3 sequence reads: CASSLQGPTEAFF. As DNA, the CDR3 is TGCGCCAGCAGCTTGCAGGGGCCCACTGAAGCTTTCTTT.

This clonotype was seen ten or more times. The V and J genes are TRBV5-1 and TRBJ2-1; 8 bases are a match to TRBD2. There are 14 residues in the CDR3. Germline V gene lookup returns CDR1 SGHRS and CDR2 YFSETQ. The junction had 2 bases not matched to a gene; V was cut back by 1 base and J by 5 bases. The CDR3 coding sequence is TGCGCCAGCAGCTTGTGGACTAGCAACAATGAGCAGTTCTTC. It codes for CASSLWTSNNEQFF.

This clonotype has at least ten counts. The chain's CDR3 is CSASDGAGVLKYF. In DNA, the CDR3 is TGCAGTGCTAGTGATGGGGCGGGCGTATTAAAGTACTTC. V is TRBV20-1 and J is TRBJ2-4; D is perhaps TRBD1 or TRBD2 (5 bases each). From germline, CDR1 is DFQATT and CDR2 SNEGSKA (reference sequence). The CDR3 length is 13 residues. V was pared by 3 bases and J by 14 bases, with 20 bases between.

This clonotype was seen many times. The V gene is TRBV29-1, the J gene TRBJ1-1; unclear D gene. Germline CDR1 reads SQVTM; CDR2 reads ANQGSEA. V shed 7 bases and J shed 7 bases, with 16 bases lying between them. The CDR3 totals 12 residues. CDR3: CSAGSWEGEAFF. CDR3 sequence (DNA): TGCAGCGCCGGGTCGTGGGAGGGTGAAGCTTTCTTT.

This clonotype came up a few times. The rearrangement links TRBV7-2 to TRBJ1-3, with D unresolved. Trimming took 3 bases from V and 0 from J, leaving 12 bases between them. The CDR3 covers 16 residues. CDR1 SGHTA and CDR2 FQGNSA come from the germline V gene. The CDR3 DNA is TGTGCCAGCAGCTTGGCACCACTCAACTCTGGAAACACCATATATTTT. Translation gives CASSLAPLNSGNTIYF.

This clonotype was detected ten times or more. The chain has TRBV20-1 and TRBJ1-2; 9 positions agree with TRBD1. The V and J ends lost 4 bases and 0 bases, in that order; junction bases with no gene match: 6. CDR1 and CDR2 from the germline V gene are DFQATT and SNEGSKA (reference sequence). The CDR3 totals 15 residues. CDR3 nucleotides: TGCAGTGCTAAGACAGGGGGGCTAGCTAACTATGGCTACACCTTC. Translated, it gives CSAKTGGLANYGYTF.

This clonotype has ten or more counts. The chain has TRBV5-1 and TRBJ2-7; 10 positions match TRBD2. V was pared by 4 bases and J by 5 bases, with 6 bases of the junction left unmatched. The V gene's germline CDR1 is SGHRS and CDR2 YFSETQ. CDR3 length: 14 residues. CDR3 region: CASSLSGGNDEQYF. DNA for the CDR3: TGCGCCAGCAGCCTTAGCGGGGGGAACGACGAGCAGTACTTC.

This clonotype is medium-sized in the sample. J is TRBJ2-5 and V is TRBV29-1; D possibly matches TRBD1 or TRBD2 (6 bases each). The germline V and J ends were trimmed by 7 bases and 5 bases, with 17 bases remaining between them. Germline assignment: CDR1 SQVTM and CDR2 ANQGSEA. This CDR3 spans 13 amino acids. CDR3 residues: CSASGLQGETQYF. The CDR3, as DNA: TGCAGCGCCTCGGGACTCCAGGGGGAGACCCAGTACTTC.

This clonotype was observed at least ten times. The chain is built from TRBV10-3 and TRBJ1-4, with TRBD1 as a possible D gene (5 bases). Trimming removed 4 bases from V and 10 bases from J, with 13 bases in between. The germline V gene encodes CDR1 ENHRY and CDR2 SYGVKD. The CDR3 has 13 amino acids. This chain's CDR3 is CAISANLGGKLFF. The CDR3 DNA reads TGTGCCATCAGTGCCAACCTGGGGGGAAAACTGTTTTTT.

This clonotype was seen at least ten times. V usage is TRBV20-1 and J usage is TRBJ1-1; TRBD1 is a possible D gene (5 bases). The CDR3 spans 13 residues. Germline assignment: CDR1 DFQATT and CDR2 SNEGSKA (reference sequence). Trimming took off 3 bases at V and 2 bases at J, with 10 bases between the two ends. The CDR3 sequence is CSASQGVNTEAFF. As DNA, the CDR3 is TGCAGTGCTAGCCAGGGTGTTAACACTGAAGCTTTCTTT.

This clonotype appeared a few times. The J gene is TRBJ2-1, the V gene TRBV5-6; D uncertain. CDR3 size: 11 residues. Trimming removed 1 base from V and 14 bases from J, with 10 bases in between. The germline V gene has CDR1 SGHDT and CDR2 YYEEEE. The CDR3 nucleotides read TGTGCCAGCAGCTTGAACAGATTGGAGTTCTTC. Translation gives CASSLNRLEFF.

This clonotype was recorded at least ten times. The gene calls are TRBV11-2 and TRBJ2-2, with D possibly TRBD2 on 5 matching bases. The V end lost 2 bases, the J end lost 5 bases, and 6 bases lay between the germline ends. The germline CDR1 and CDR2 sequences are SGHAT and FQNNGV. The CDR3 totals 13 residues. The CDR3 spells CASSLRGTGELFF. As DNA, the CDR3 is TGTGCCAGCAGCTTACGGGGTACCGGGGAGCTGTTTTTT.

This clonotype was seen at least ten times. This chain joins TRBV5-1 and TRBJ2-3, with D hard to call. Per germline, CDR1 SGHRS and CDR2 YFSETQ. The CDR3 totals 13 residues. Trimming stripped 3 bases from V and 6 bases from J, with 11 bases between. The CDR3, as DNA: TGCGCCAGCAGCTCAAATCAGGCCGATACGCAGTATTTT. It is translated as CASSSNQADTQYF.